A selection of T cell receptor beta chains follows, all from one sample in a study of blood T cell repertoires in COVID-19. The table came from immunoSEQ multiplex PCR; TCRdb's copy has only in-frame clones and leaves some out. Among 400,000 to 550,000 clones listed, 70% to 90% were seen once. Sequencing input: PBMCs or T cells enriched from blood (not recorded which). The source is a woman between 18 and 30 years old with acute COVID-19. The CDR3 runs from the conserved cysteine through the conserved F or W. A D gene is named only where the DNA matches it firmly. Clone size is given for some rows only: seen once, a few or many times, or a class if the clone is expanded.

CDR3aa: CSVAVQMNTEAFF
CDR3nt: TGCAGCGTTGCGGTACAGATGAACACTGAAGCTTTCTTT
j_gene: TRBJ1-1
d_gene: .
abundance: .
v_gene: TRBV29-1

CDR3aa: CASSLLAGGDGELFF
CDR3nt: TGTGCCAGCAGCTTATTAGCGGGAGGGGACGGGGAGCTGTTTTTT
j_gene: TRBJ2-2
d_gene: TRBD2
abundance: few
v_gene: TRBV7-2

CDR3aa: CASSFIREGNQPQHF
CDR3nt: TGTGCCAGCAGCTTTATCAGGGAGGGCAATCAGCCCCAGCATTTT
j_gene: TRBJ1-5
d_gene: .
abundance: .
v_gene: TRBV5-6

CDR3aa: CASSIVPGGPIYF
CDR3nt: TGTGCCAGTAGTATAGTCCCGGGAGGGCCCATATATTTT
j_gene: TRBJ1-3
d_gene: .
abundance: once
v_gene: TRBV19

CDR3aa: CASSFGADTEAFF
CDR3nt: TGTGCCAGCAGCTTTGGGGCGGACACTGAAGCTTTCTTT
j_gene: TRBJ1-1
d_gene: .
abundance: .
v_gene: TRBV7-9

CDR3aa: CASSSKLQGMNTEAFF
CDR3nt: TGCGCCAGCAGCTCCAAACTACAGGGGATGAACACTGAAGCTTTCTTT
j_gene: TRBJ1-1
d_gene: TRBD1
abundance: .
v_gene: TRBV5-1

CDR3aa: CAHGGGQETQYF
CDR3nt: TGTGCCCATGGGGGGGGCCAAGAGACCCAGTACTTC
j_gene: TRBJ2-5
d_gene: TRBD2
abundance: .
v_gene: TRBV10-3

CDR3aa: CASSESASGRPYEQYF
CDR3nt: TGCGCCAGCAGTGAGTCCGCTAGCGGGAGGCCCTACGAGCAGTACTTC
j_gene: TRBJ2-7
d_gene: TRBD2
abundance: .
v_gene: TRBV10-2

CDR3aa: CASSLGEGVETQYF
CDR3nt: TGTGCCAGCAGCTTAGGGGAGGGTGTGGAGACCCAGTACTTC
j_gene: TRBJ2-5
d_gene: TRBD2
abundance: .
v_gene: TRBV11-3

CDR3aa: CASSSTVSGNTIYF
CDR3nt: TGTGCCAGCAGTTCGACAGTCTCTGGAAACACCATATATTTT
j_gene: TRBJ1-3
d_gene: .
abundance: .
v_gene: TRBV2

CDR3aa: CASSPSGYGYTF
CDR3nt: TGTGCCAGCAGCCCCTCGGGATATGGCTACACCTTC
j_gene: TRBJ1-2
d_gene: .
abundance: .
v_gene: TRBV9

CDR3aa: CASSLGWTGVGNTIYF
CDR3nt: TGTGCCAGCAGCTTGGGGTGGACAGGGGTCGGAAACACCATATATTTT
j_gene: TRBJ1-3
d_gene: TRBD1
abundance: .
v_gene: TRBV5-5

CDR3aa: CASSSKGIALRNTF
CDR3nt: TGTGCCAGCAGTTCGAAGGGGATAGCCTTGCGGAACACCTTC
j_gene: TRBJ1-2
d_gene: .
abundance: .
v_gene: TRBV6-5

CDR3aa: CASSPGVSNEKLFF
CDR3nt: TGTGCCAGCAGCCCCGGGGTCAGTAATGAAAAACTGTTTTTT
j_gene: TRBJ1-4
d_gene: .
abundance: once
v_gene: TRBV7-9

CDR3aa: CASSLGGGEGYNEQFF
CDR3nt: TGTGCCAGCAGCTTGGGAGGGGGAGAAGGGTACAATGAGCAGTTCTTC
j_gene: TRBJ2-1
d_gene: .
abundance: .
v_gene: TRBV5-4